Sequencing of this TCR beta chain was carried out in a study of post-analysis software for immune sequencing data. On the study more broadly: Clinical courses comprised relapsing-remitting, secondary progressive and progressive-relapsing multiple sclerosis. Findings of the study overall: In multiple sclerosis, normalized Chao1 diversity was significantly below that of controls.

With respect to this clonotype: Its specificity is unknown.

Tagging with unique molecular identifiers was a feature of the TCR beta cDNA libraries. T cells numbering about 1 to 11 million yielded 450,000 to 500,000 cDNA molecules. TCRdb reanalysed the PCR reads using MiXCR and keeps one entry per CDR3 protein. The sample lists about 540,000 distinct CDR3 sequences; less than 40% were seen once. Sequencing was carried out using blood. The receptor comes from a girl aged 2-17 years with multiple sclerosis.

CDR3 residues: CATSDEVARGGVTEAFF. The CDR3 region has the DNA TGTGCCACCAGTGATGAAGTAGCCAGAGGGGGCGTCACTGAAGCTTTCTTT. This chain joins TRBV24-1 and TRBJ1-1, with 7 positions matching TRBD1. Trimming removed 3 bases from V and 4 bases from J; junction bases left unmatched: 13. Germline CDR1 reads KGHDR; CDR2 reads SFDVKD. The CDR3 is 17 residues long.